This T cell receptor beta chain came from a study of persistence of HIV-infected CD4 T cells. Overall study results and limits: Degenerate expanded CDR3beta sequences were enriched among CMV- and Gag-responding cells.

This clone was seen more than once but under ten times. Its specificity is unknown. The stimulus was lysate of CMV-infected fibroblasts, approximately 9.6 ug/mL. Responding CD4+ T cells were sorted by upregulation of both CD40 ligand and CD69. This was the immunoSEQ version 4 assay in survey mode. Some clones are missing from TCRdb's copy, which holds only in-frame ones; the method was immunoSEQ multiplex PCR. In the table there are under 20,000 clones, 65% of which are singletons. The CDR3 is made up of 13 amino acids. V shed 2 bases and J shed 5 bases, with 7 bases lying between them. CDR1 LNHDA and CDR2 SQIVND come from the germline V gene (reference sequence).

This receptor was taken from an adult woman with HIV who was CMV-seropositive. The chain carries TRBV19 and TRBJ1-5, with unresolved D. This specimen consisted of CD4+ T cells sorted from PBMCs after roughly 18-hour stimulation, obtained from a patient who received antiretroviral therapy. The CDR3: CASSIYIDQPQHF. CDR3 nucleotide sequence: TGTGCCAGTAGTATATATATTGATCAGCCCCAGCATTTT.